This TCR beta chain was sequenced in a study of OX40 agonist ivuxolimab in advanced cancers. Study-level background: Under the entry rules, prior anti-PD-1, anti-PD-L1 or anti-CTLA-4 therapy was allowed, and less than 50% had some.

Clones were sequenced by immunoSEQ multiplex PCR, and TCRdb holds only the in-frame ones, with some missing. The sample yields tens of thousands of clones, around 90% seen once. About this clone: No antigen is known for it.

General study results and limits: At 0.1 to 3.0 mg/kg and by week 6, CD4+ and CD8+ T cells in the blood had expanded clonally. Antigens targeted by the expanded peripheral T cells were not determined.

This CDR3 spans 15 amino acids. Trimming removed 0 bases from V and 2 bases from J, with 11 bases in between. The sequence was obtained from an adult with an advanced solid tumor such as melanoma, head and neck, liver or kidney cancer. The V and J genes are TRBV5-3 and TRBJ2-5; D may be TRBD1 (5 bases). TRBV5-3 is designated an ORF whose function remains uncertain. Sample: CD4+ or CD8+ T cells sorted from blood, taken in a trial of the OX40 agonist ivuxolimab. The CDR3 DNA reads as TGTGCCAGAAGCTTGGCAAGGGGCATACAAGAGACCCAGTACTTC. It is translated as CARSLARGIQETQYF.